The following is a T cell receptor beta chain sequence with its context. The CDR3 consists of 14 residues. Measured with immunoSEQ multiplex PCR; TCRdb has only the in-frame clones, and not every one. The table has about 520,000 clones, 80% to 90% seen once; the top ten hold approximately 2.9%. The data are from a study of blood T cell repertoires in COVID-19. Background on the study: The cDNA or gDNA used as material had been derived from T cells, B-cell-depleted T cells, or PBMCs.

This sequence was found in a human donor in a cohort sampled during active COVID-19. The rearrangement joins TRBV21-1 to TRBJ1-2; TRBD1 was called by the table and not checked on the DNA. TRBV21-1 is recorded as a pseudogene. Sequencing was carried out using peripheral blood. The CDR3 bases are TGTGCCAGCAGCCTACAGGGACAGATTGATGGCTACACCTTC. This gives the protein CASSLQGQIDGYTF.